The 10 T cell receptor beta chains listed next were all sequenced from one sample in a study of T cell repertoires in cytomegalovirus infection. TCRdb re-derived calls from the reads in MiXCR, one entry per CDR3 protein. The data show about 250,000 distinct CDR3 sequences, approximately 15% seen once. Sample: CD8+ T cells from PBMCs. The source is a human donor in good health (CMV status not recorded). Some clones in this sample may be carry-over from other donors' samples.

CDR3 coding DNA: TGTGCCAGCAGCTTCGGGGGGCTCACTGAAGCTTTCTTT. Amino acids: CASSFGGLTEAFF. This rearrangement joins TRBV11-3 to TRBJ1-1; D perhaps matches TRBD1 (6 bases). There are 13 residues in the CDR3. Trimming cost V 3 bases and J 4 bases, with 9 bases left between them. Germline assignment: CDR1 SGHNT and CDR2 YENEEA.

This clonotype was counted a few times. The chain carries TRBV5-6 and TRBJ2-7, with TRBD1 identical over 11 bases. V lost 0 bases, J lost 2 bases, and 4 bases stayed unmatched. This CDR3 contains 16 residues. CDR1 is SGHDT and CDR2 is YYEEEE in the germline V gene. This CDR3 reads CASSLGGQGVTYEQYF. The CDR3 coding sequence is TGTGCCAGCAGCTTGGGGGGACAGGGGGTCACCTACGAGCAGTACTTC. The full variable domain, its missing parts supplied by reference TRBV5-6 and TRBJ2-7, is DAGVTQSPTHLIKTRGQQVTLRCSPKSGHDTVSWYQQALGQGPQFIFQYYEEEERQRGNFPDRFSGHQFPNYSSELNVNALLLGDSALYLCASSLGGQGVTYEQYFGPGTRLTVT.

The sample holds a few counts of this clonotype. V and J are TRBV2 and TRBJ2-1; D perhaps matches TRBD1 (5 bases). CDR1 and CDR2 from the germline V gene are SNHLY and FYNNEI. This CDR3 region has 17 residues. Trimming stripped 2 bases from V and 0 bases from J, with 14 bases between. CDR3 loop: CASSELSGKSSYNEQFF. The CDR3 coding sequence is TGTGCCAGCAGTGAACTCTCAGGGAAGAGCTCCTACAATGAGCAGTTCTTC.

The rearrangement uses TRBV20-1 and TRBJ2-4, with D hard to call. Trimming pared 3 bases from V and 0 bases from J, leaving 9 bases between. Germline V gene lookup returns CDR1 DFQATT and CDR2 SNEGSKA (reference sequence). The CDR3 is made up of 14 amino acids. The CDR3 coding sequence is TGCAGTGCTAGCACCATTCTAGCCAAAAACATTCAGTACTTC. Translating it yields CSASTILAKNIQYF.

The CDR3 spells CAIRSTGTGLNEQFF. The CDR3, as DNA: TGTGCCATCAGATCCACCGGGACAGGGCTGAATGAGCAGTTCTTC. This chain joins TRBV10-3 and TRBJ2-1; 9 bases line up with TRBD1. The junction had 10 bases not matched to a gene; V was cut back by 6 bases and J by 7 bases. The germline gives CDR1 ENHRY, CDR2 SYGVKD. The CDR3 loop spans 15 amino acids.

This chain joins TRBV5-6 and TRBJ2-3, with TRBD1 as a possible D gene (5 bases). The CDR3 sequence is 15 residues long. Germline V gene data show CDR1 as SGHDT and CDR2 as YYEEEE. V was clipped by 3 bases and J by 1 base, with 12 bases between them. The CDR3 nucleotides read TGTGCCAGCAGCTCTGGACATGATGGCACAGATACGCAGTATTTT. Its protein product is CASSSGHDGTDTQYF. The whole variable domain, remainder taken from reference TRBV5-6 and TRBJ2-3, is DAGVTQSPTHLIKTRGQQVTLRCSPKSGHDTVSWYQQALGQGPQFIFQYYEEEERQRGNFPDRFSGHQFPNYSSELNVNALLLGDSALYLCASSSGHDGTDTQYFGPGTRLTVL.

This clonotype has at least ten counts. The V and J genes are TRBV7-9 and TRBJ2-1; D call uncertain. V was trimmed by 3 bases and J by 5 bases, leaving 2 bases between them. Germline V gives CDR1 SEHNR, CDR2 FQNEAQ (reference sequence). This CDR3 has 11 amino acids. The CDR3 DNA sequence: TGTGCCAGCAGCTTTAACAATGAGCAGTTCTTC. Encoded protein: CASSFNNEQFF.

CDR3 nucleotide sequence: TGTGCCAGTGACTCCCCCCCAGGGAATCAGCCCCAGCATTTT. Translating it yields CASDSPPGNQPQHF. The chain links TRBV19 to TRBJ1-5; a possible D gene is TRBD1 (5 bases). Germline lookup yields CDR1 LNHDA and CDR2 SQIVND (reference sequence). V was clipped by 8 bases and J by 4 bases, with 15 bases between them. There are 14 residues in the CDR3.

Here the CDR3 reads CASSLAYLHTEAFF. CDR3 coding DNA: TGTGCCAGCAGCTTGGCATACCTGCACACTGAAGCTTTCTTT. The genes are TRBV5-6 and TRBJ1-1; D is unresolved. V gave up 0 bases and J gave up 3 bases, with 9 bases separating them. Germline CDR1 reads SGHDT; CDR2 reads YYEEEE. This CDR3 comprises 14 residues.

Remarks on this clonotype: The conserved closing phenylalanine or tryptophan is absent in this CDR3, likely reflecting a read error. The chain couples TRBV7-9 to TRBJ2-7; weak D call: TRBD1 (5 bases). The CDR3 contains 12 residues. Germline V lookup: CDR1 SEHNR, CDR2 FQNEAQ (reference sequence). With 2 bases removed from V and 5 bases from J, the gap between germline ends came to 7 bases. DNA for the CDR3: TGTGCCAGCAGCTTATCAGGGAACGAGCAGTACCTC. Translating gives CASSLSGNEQYL.